This TCR beta chain was recorded in a study of T cell responses to AZD1222 COVID-19 vaccine. Study-level background: Second doses that came at about 4 or about 12 weeks were put together.

Study findings and constraints: Only 5 or 6 AZD1222 recipients were seropositive at baseline.

A word on this clone: Its antigen remains unknown.

Germline CDR1 is SGDLS and CDR2 is YYNGEE. Trimming took off 0 bases at V and 11 bases at J, with 15 bases between the two ends. This CDR3 spans 14 amino acids. Sequencing was performed with immunoSEQ multiplex PCR; in TCRdb, only in-frame clones are kept and a portion is missing. The sample has about 140,000 clones, 92% seen once. This specimen was peripheral blood, taken on day 0 of AZD1222 vaccination. This receptor was identified in an adult in good health. The chain links TRBV9 to TRBJ2-1, with D possibly TRBD2 on 5 matching bases. The CDR3 nucleotides are TGTGCCAGCAGCGTAGGGCCTCCGGGATCAAAGCAGTTCTTC. Translation: CASSVGPPGSKQFF. The variable domain in full, completed from reference TRBV9 and TRBJ2-1, reads DSGVTQTPKHLITATGQRVTLRCSPRSGDLSVYWYQQSLDQGLQFLIQYYNGEERAKGNILERFSAQQFPDLHSELNLSSLELGDSALYFCASSVGPPGSKQFFGPGTRLTVL.